The clone carrying this TCR beta chain was observed at least ten times. MiXCR was run by TCRdb on the RT-PCR reads, yielding one entry per CDR3 protein. The sample lists hundreds of thousands of distinct CDR3 sequences, over 12% occurring once. The CDR3 length is 15 residues. Per the germline V gene, CDR1 is LNHNV and CDR2 is YYDKDF (reference sequence). After removal of 0 bases from V and 6 bases from J, the junction contained 8 bases not matched to a gene. Sequencing was carried out using memory CD4+ T cells from blood. The receptor was derived from a female donor in good health, serving as a healthy control. The rearrangement uses TRBV15 and TRBJ2-7; TRBD1 agrees at 7 bases. The CDR3 protein is CATSRDPTGSSEQYF. In DNA form, the CDR3 reads TGTGCCACCAGCAGAGATCCGACAGGGTCGAGCGAGCAGTACTTC. The complete variable domain, with remaining parts taken from reference TRBV15 and TRBJ2-7, reads DAMVIQNPRYQVTQFGKPVTLSCSQTLNHNVMYWYQQKSSQAPKLLFHYYDKDFNNEADTPDNFQSRRPNTSFCFLDIRSPGLGDTAMYLCATSRDPTGSSEQYFGPGTRLTVT.